This note documents a single T cell receptor beta chain sequence. This specimen comes from a study of identical twins. In TCRdb, the 5' RACE reads were re-called with MiXCR into one record per CDR3 protein. This sample has more than 600,000 distinct CDR3 sequences, with around a sixth found just once. The sample was also linked to a second study, of T cells expressing NK-cell markers.

Sequences were obtained from PBMCs. This TCR was recovered from a woman between 18 and 29 years old in good health.

The chain's CDR3 is CASSVAGGRSPLHF. The CDR3 DNA reads as TGTGCCAGCAGCGTAGCCGGGGGTAGGTCACCCCTCCACTTT. The J gene is TRBJ1-6, the V gene TRBV9, with D perhaps matching TRBD1 (5 bases). CDR1 and CDR2 from the germline V gene are SGDLS and YYNGEE. The CDR3 covers 14 residues. V dropped 0 bases and J dropped 10 bases, with 11 bases sitting between them.